This TCR beta chain came from a study of T cell repertoires in cytomegalovirus infection. Study-level findings and limits: Individuals carrying CMV plus the relevant HLA were identified by cumulative frequency of public TCR beta families.

TCRdb itself ran the reads through MiXCR, one entry per CDR3 protein. The sample includes about 530,000 distinct CDR3 sequences, 26% of them seen just once. The CDR3 is made up of 16 amino acids. Germline V CDR1 and CDR2: SGHTA, FQGNSA. Germline trimming cut 1 base from V and 6 bases from J; bases unmatched to any gene: 7. On this clonotype itself: Its antigen is unknown.

The V call is TRBV7-2, the J call TRBJ1-5, with 9 bases lining up with TRBD1. The specimen sequenced was PBMCs. The TCR was taken from a human donor in good health (CMV status not recorded). Some clones in this sample may be carry-over from other donors' samples. CDR3 in DNA: TGTGCCAGCAGCTTAGGGGGCACAGGGGGCAGTCAGCCCCAGCATTTT. This codes for CASSLGGTGGSQPQHF.